This T cell receptor (beta chain) was identified during a study of control samples from healthy donors and cancer patients. V lost 6 bases to trimming and J lost 3 bases; unmatched junction nucleotides: 13. CDR3 size: 17 residues. The germline V gene has CDR1 MNHEY and CDR2 SMNVEV (reference sequence). Clones were sequenced by immunoSEQ multiplex PCR, and TCRdb holds only the in-frame ones, with some missing. The data contain 400,000 to 500,000 clones, 75% to 95% of them singletons. The sample taken for sequencing was PBMCs. This receptor was identified in a man between 40 and 49 years old with head and neck cancer. This chain links TRBV27 with TRBJ1-1, with 10 bases lining up with TRBD1. The CDR3 DNA follows: TGTGCCAGCAGCGCTGCAGCGGGGACAGGGGTTCACACTGAAGCTTTCTTT. Encoded protein: CASSAAAGTGVHTEAFF.